The clone carrying this TCR beta chain turned up a few times. These data are taken from a study of blood T cell repertoires in COVID-19. Study information: The cDNA or gDNA used as material had been derived from T cells, B-cell-depleted T cells, or PBMCs.

Deletions cut 5 bases from V and 3 bases from J, with 20 bases between. CDR1 and CDR2 (germline): SGHVS, FQNEAQ. CDR3 length: 17 residues. Sequencing used immunoSEQ multiplex PCR; TCRdb keeps in-frame clones, though not all of them. The data show 99,000 or so clones, around 76% seen once. The receptor's source is a woman aged 65 to 85 with acute or convalescent COVID-19. The sequenced sample consisted of peripheral blood. The chain couples TRBV7-8 to TRBJ2-1; D is possibly TRBD2 (5 bases). CDR3 sequence: CASSPWTPAEYYNEQFF. The CDR3 region has the DNA TGTGCCAGCAGCCCCTGGACTCCAGCGGAGTACTACAATGAGCAGTTCTTC.